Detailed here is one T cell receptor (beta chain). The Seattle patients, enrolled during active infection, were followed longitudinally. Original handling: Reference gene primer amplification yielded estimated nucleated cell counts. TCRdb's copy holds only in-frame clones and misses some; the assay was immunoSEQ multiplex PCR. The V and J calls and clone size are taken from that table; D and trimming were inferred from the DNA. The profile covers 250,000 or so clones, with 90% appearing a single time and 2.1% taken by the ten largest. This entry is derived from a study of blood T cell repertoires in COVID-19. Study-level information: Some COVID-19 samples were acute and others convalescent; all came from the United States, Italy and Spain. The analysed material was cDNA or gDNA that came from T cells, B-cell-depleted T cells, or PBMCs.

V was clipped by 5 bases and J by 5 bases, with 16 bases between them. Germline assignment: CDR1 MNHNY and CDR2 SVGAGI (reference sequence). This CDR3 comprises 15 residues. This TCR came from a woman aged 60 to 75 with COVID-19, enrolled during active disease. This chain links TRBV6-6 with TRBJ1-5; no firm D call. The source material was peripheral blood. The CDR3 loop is CASSPTRGGYQPQHF. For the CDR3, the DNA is TGTGCCAGCAGTCCTACCCGGGGAGGATATCAGCCCCAGCATTTT.